The clone carrying this T cell receptor beta chain was found many times. Its antigen is not identified. TCR beta CDR3 regions were amplified from RNA transcripts. The HTBI primer set served for first-round RT-PCR of the TCR CDR3. TCRdb called the multiplex PCR reads again in MiXCR, with one record for every CDR3 protein. The top ten hold around 14% of the sample, which has around 420,000 distinct CDR3 sequences, 15% to 19% seen once. The data derive from a study of T cells in Graves' hyperthyroidism and ophthalmopathy. As for the study in general: The blood sample was taken at first diagnosis, before treatment began.

Study-level results: Prediction of ophthalmopathy progression came a median around 6.5 months pre-onset. Blood held most thyroid clonotypes expanded above 0.001 frequency.

The germline V gene has CDR1 SEHNR and CDR2 FQNEAQ (reference sequence). The CDR3 is made up of 13 amino acids. V lost 2 bases to trimming and J lost 9 bases, with 14 bases between them. The source of the PBMCs was about 10 ml of fresh peripheral blood. The sample comprised blood. This TCR was recovered from a woman aged 18-30 years with Graves' hyperthyroidism. V gene TRBV7-9 combines with J gene TRBJ2-7; tentative D call: TRBD2 (5 bases). This CDR3 reads CASSLLAAEGQYF. The CDR3, as DNA: TGTGCCAGCAGCTTATTGGCGGCTGAGGGGCAGTACTTC.